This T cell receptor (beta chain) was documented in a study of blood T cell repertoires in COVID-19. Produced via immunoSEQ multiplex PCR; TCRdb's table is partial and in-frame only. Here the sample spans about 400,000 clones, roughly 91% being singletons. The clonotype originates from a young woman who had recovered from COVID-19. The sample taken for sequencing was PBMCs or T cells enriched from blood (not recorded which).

CDR3 sequence (DNA): TGTGCCAGCAGCAAATGCCGAACAGGGCCCGGCGGGAATGAGCAGTTCTTC. Amino acids: CASSKCRTGPGGNEQFF. The chain uses TRBV21-1 and TRBJ2-1; TRBD1, the table's D call, lacks a check against the DNA. TRBV21-1 is marked as a pseudogene. The CDR3 is 17 amino acids.